This TCR beta chain was captured in a study of a mutant IDH1 vaccine in newly diagnosed glioma. The wider study: The study gave patients eight vaccinations in weeks 1, 3, 5, 7, 11, 15, 19, 23. The study started vaccination 4-6 weeks after radiotherapy alone, or with temozolomide cycles. Previous treatment comprised radiotherapy, temozolomide, or both, mostly both.

Whole-study findings and limits: Pseudoprogression apparently tracked independently of changes in top peripheral T cell clonotypes.

This clone has a single count. The antigen remains undetermined. As for time point: week 23, last vaccination. The investigators gave 300 ug of mutant IDH1 20-mer peptide in each vaccine dose, together with topical imiquimod. The protocol was immunoSEQ multiplex PCR, while the TCRdb copy is restricted to in-frame clones and leaves out a portion. The sample lists approximately 66,000 clones; under 90% were seen once. J was trimmed by 0 bases and V by 0 bases; bases with no gene match: 2. The CDR3 sequence is 18 residues long. The germline CDR1 and CDR2 sequences are LGHNA and YSLEER. The sequence was obtained from a young man with glioma. The rearrangement links TRBV4-3 to TRBJ2-6; TRBD2 aligns across 10 bases. The sample in question was PBMCs, obtained from a glioma patient whose treatment included an IDH1 peptide vaccine. CDR3: CASSQETSGRSGANVLTF. The DNA of the CDR3 is TGCGCCAGCAGCCAAGAGACTAGCGGGCGCTCTGGGGCCAACGTCCTGACTTTC.